A selection of T cell receptor beta chains follows, all from one sample in a study of blood T cell repertoires in COVID-19. Libraries were prepared by immunoSEQ multiplex PCR; TCRdb keeps only in-frame clonotypes and omits some of them. The sample shows about 150,000 clones, approximately 80% of them seen only once. The sequenced sample consisted of peripheral blood. The receptors come from a woman in her fifties or sixties with COVID-19, enrolled during active disease. Each CDR3 is given with its conserved first and last residue. The D gene is left open where the match is weak. Size values are once, few and many counts, or a class for expanded clones, and some rows have none.

clone_size j_call cdr3_length v_call d_call cdr3_nt cdr3_aa
. TRBJ2-1 14 TRBV3-1/TRBV3-2 . TGTGCCAGCAGCCCTACGGGAGTCTACAATGAGCAGTTCTTC CASSPTGVYNEQFF
large TRBJ1-2 13 TRBV19 . TGTGCCAGTATTAAAACTCGTGACTATGGCTACACCTTC CASIKTRDYGYTF
. TRBJ1-5 15 TRBV6-5 . TGTGCCAGCAGTAGGTCCGGGACATGGAATCAGCCCCAGCATTTT CASSRSGTWNQPQHF
. TRBJ2-1 15 TRBV10-3 TRBD2 TGTGCCATCAGTGATAGGGAGCGGGAGAGAGGAGAGCAGTTCTTC CAISDRERERGEQFF
. TRBJ1-1 17 TRBV18 . TGTGCCAGCTCTAGCCTGCGACAGGCGGATATGAACACTGAAGCTTTCTTT CASSSLRQADMNTEAFF
. TRBJ1-3 15 TRBV3-1/TRBV3-2 . TGTGCCAGCAGCCTCTCGGGGGGAACTGGAAACACCATATATTTT CASSLSGGTGNTIYF
. TRBJ1-5 15 TRBV18 . TGTGCCAGCTCACCGGGACAAATAATCAATCAGCCCCAGCATTTT CASSPGQIINQPQHF
. TRBJ2-5 18 TRBV3-1/TRBV3-2 TRBD2 TGTGCCAGCAGCCCATCGACGGGTAGCGGGAGCGTTAGGGAGACCCAGTACTTC CASSPSTGSGSVRETQYF
. TRBJ1-1 13 TRBV24-1 . TGTGCCGTTCGAGCAGGGGCGAACACTGAAGCTTTCTTT CAVRAGANTEAFF
once TRBJ2-7 14 TRBV7-2 . TGTGCCAGCAGCTTAGGGCGGGACTCCTACGAGCAGTACTTC CASSLGRDSYEQYF
. TRBJ1-1 13 TRBV6-2/TRBV6-3 . TGTGCCAGCAGTTACTTGGGGGCCGCCGAAGCTTTCTTT CASSYLGAAEAFF
. TRBJ2-1 15 TRBV18 TRBD2 TGTGCCAGCTCTCCCGGGACTAGCCCCTCCAATGAGCAGTTCTTC CASSPGTSPSNEQFF
once TRBJ1-1 15 TRBV10-1 . TGCGCCAGCAGTGAGGGAGGGCTGATGAACACTGAAGCTTTCTTT CASSEGGLMNTEAFF
. TRBJ2-2 15 TRBV7-2 . TGTGCCAGCAGCTCAAGACAGGGAGGCACCGGGGAGCTGTTTTTT CASSSRQGGTGELFF
once TRBJ1-2 14 TRBV5-1 . TGCGCCAGCAGCTTGGCCCGGCAGGGCGATGGCTACACCTTC CASSLARQGDGYTF
. TRBJ2-2 17 TRBV7-3 TRBD1 TGTGCCAGCAGCTTAACGTTACAGGGGGCTAACACCGGGGAGCTGTTTTTT CASSLTLQGANTGELFF
. TRBJ1-3 15 TRBV7-9 . TGTGCCAGCAGCCCGGGTACAAACTCTGGAAACACCATATATTTT CASSPGTNSGNTIYF
. TRBJ2-1 15 TRBV7-9 TRBD2 TGTGCCAGCAGCTCCTTGCGGGGGGTGGGCAATGAGCAGTTCTTC CASSSLRGVGNEQFF
. TRBJ1-5 15 TRBV2 TRBD1 TGTGCCAGCACTAAGACAGGGGGAAGCAATCAGCCCCAGCATTTT CASTKTGGSNQPQHF
. TRBJ2-1 16 TRBV27 TRBD1 TGTGCCAGCACTTCCTCACCGGGACAGGGCTACAATGAGCAGTTCTTC CASTSSPGQGYNEQFF